The sequence of this TCR beta chain was determined in a study of blood T cell repertoires in COVID-19. About the study: Material from acute and convalescent COVID-19 was sourced from the United States, Italy and Spain. From T cells, B-cell-depleted T cells, or PBMCs came the material, which was cDNA or gDNA.

In the source study's methods: Estimated nucleated cell counts came from reference gene primer amplification. The assay was immunoSEQ multiplex PCR, and TCRdb's table has in-frame clones only and misses some. V and J calls and clone size are as listed in that table; D and trimming were resolved from the DNA. The data hold 150,000 to 200,000 clones, with around 77% observed a single time. CDR3 length: 16 residues. Germline CDR1 and CDR2: SGHTA and FQGNSA. Trimming stripped 5 bases from V and 0 bases from J, with 13 bases between. This clone turned up a few times. The chain combines TRBV7-2 with TRBJ1-4, with unresolved D. The material sequenced was peripheral blood. The clonotype originates from a man aged 55 to 69 with active or convalescent COVID-19. In DNA form, the CDR3 reads TGTGCCAGCAGCACCCTCTCCCGGGCAACTAATGAAAAACTGTTTTTT. This codes for CASSTLSRATNEKLFF.